The 27 T cell receptor beta chains below were found in one sample sequenced in a study of blood T cell repertoires in COVID-19. The table came from immunoSEQ multiplex PCR; TCRdb's copy has only in-frame clones and leaves some out. Counted here are a few hundred thousand clones, around 92% occurring once; the ten biggest clones make up under 4%. The sample was peripheral blood. These receptor sequences come from a woman aged 25 to 45 with COVID-19, enrolled during active disease.

This clone was detected a few times. Here the CDR3 DNA reads TGTGCCAGCAGCCACCAAACCGGGACAGGGGGCGTCGGCACCGGGGAGCTGTTTTTT. Amino acids: CASSHQTGTGGVGTGELFF. The chain employs TRBV3-1 (or the pseudogene TRBV3-2) and TRBJ2-2; 12 nucleotides align to TRBD1. This CDR3 is built from 19 residues. Germline V gene sequence: CDR1 LGHDT, CDR2 YNNKEL (reference sequence). The V segment lost 3 bases and the J segment 4 bases; nucleotides outside the gene matches: 12.

This chain connects TRBV7-6 to TRBJ2-3; 7 bases are a match to TRBD2. V dropped 0 bases and J dropped 4; count of bases not matched to a gene: 4. The CDR3 is made up of 15 amino acids. CDR1 and CDR2 from the germline V gene are SGHVS and FNYEAQ. The DNA for the CDR3 is TGTGCCAGCAGCTTAGCGGACGGGAGGCCAGATACGCAGTATTTT. It codes for CASSLADGRPDTQYF.

This clone showed up just a few times. V gene TRBV27 combines with J gene TRBJ2-7; 7 nucleotides align to TRBD1. CDR1 is MNHEY, CDR2 SMNVEV, per germline (reference sequence). There are 13 residues in the CDR3. J lost 5 bases, V lost 4 bases, and 5 bases had no gene match. The CDR3 sequence: CASSSNRGNEQYF. The CDR3 coding sequence is TGTGCCAGCAGTTCTAACAGGGGAAACGAGCAGTACTTC.

V and J are TRBV29-1 and TRBJ1-5; D ambiguous. V lost 4 bases and J lost 2, with 6 bases in between. This CDR3 region has 12 residues. CDR1 SQVTM and CDR2 ANQGSEA come from the germline V gene. CDR3 DNA: TGCAGCGTTGTCCCAGGCAATCAGCCCCAGCATTTT. It is translated as CSVVPGNQPQHF.

This chain connects TRBV7-8 to TRBJ2-5; maybe TRBD2 (6 bases). Trimming took off 1 base at V and 4 bases at J, with 13 bases between the two ends. This CDR3 spans 15 amino acids. From germline, CDR1 is SGHVS and CDR2 FQNEAQ. The CDR3 here is CASSLVGGDLETQYF. CDR3 nucleotide sequence: TGTGCCAGCAGCTTAGTCGGAGGGGATTTAGAGACCCAGTACTTC.

This chain joins TRBV4-3 and TRBJ2-1; TRBD2 aligns across 9 bases. CDR1 LGHNA and CDR2 YSLEER come from the germline V gene. V shed 0 bases and J 3 bases; nucleotides not matched to a gene: 21. The CDR3 extends over 22 amino acids. DNA of the CDR3: TGCGCCAGCAGCCAAGAAATTATCACTAGCGGGCCACAGCCCATGGTCTACAATGAGCAGTTCTTC. Translated, it gives CASSQEIITSGPQPMVYNEQFF.

V and J are TRBV28 and TRBJ1-6; 9 bases are shared with TRBD1. V was clipped by 8 bases and J by 2 bases; unmatched bases: 10. Germline values: CDR1 MDHEN, CDR2 SYDVKM. The CDR3 runs 17 residues. The CDR3, as DNA: TGTGCCAGCTCCGTTGGGACAGGGCTTCCCTATAATTCACCCCTCCACTTT. It encodes CASSVGTGLPYNSPLHF.

The chain has TRBV2 and TRBJ2-7; a possible D gene is TRBD2 (6 bases). The CDR3 consists of 14 residues. Germline V gene sequence: CDR1 SNHLY, CDR2 FYNNEI. The V and J ends lost 4 bases and 3 bases respectively, with 13 bases between them. The CDR3 region is CASSVGGALYEQYF. The CDR3 nucleotides read TGTGCCAGCAGTGTAGGCGGGGCGCTCTACGAGCAGTACTTC.

The sample holds one count of this clone. The rearrangement joins TRBV11-3 to TRBJ2-5; TRBD1 agrees at 9 bases. V was pared by 5 bases and J by 4 bases, with 5 bases of the junction left unmatched. The CDR3 has 14 amino acids. CDR1 and CDR2 (germline): SGHNT, YENEEA. CDR3 amino acids: CASSPRTGVETQYF. For the CDR3, the DNA is TGTGCCAGCAGCCCCAGGACAGGGGTAGAGACCCAGTACTTC.

V and J are TRBV19 and TRBJ2-2; D ambiguous. V was shortened by 2 bases and J by 4 bases, with 8 bases between the two germline ends. Germline V gene data show CDR1 as LNHDA and CDR2 as SQIVND (reference sequence). This CDR3 has 14 residues. This chain's CDR3 is CASSISRSTGELFF. The DNA of the CDR3 is TGTGCCAGTAGTATATCCCGTTCCACCGGGGAGCTGTTTTTT.

This clone was counted ten times or more. The CDR3 region has the DNA TGTGCCAGCAGCTTGGCCGCGGGGGGCAATGAGCAGTTCTTC. Residues: CASSLAAGGNEQFF. The chain joins TRBV5-4 to TRBJ2-1; TRBD2 matches 8 bases. CDR1 and CDR2 from the germline V gene are SGHNT and YYREEE (reference sequence). The CDR3 totals 14 residues. After removal of 0 bases from V and 6 bases from J, the junction contained 2 bases not matched to a gene.

This sequence joins TRBV5-1 and TRBJ2-3, with TRBD2 matching over 12 bases. The CDR3 is 16 amino acids. V lost 4 bases to trimming and J lost 1 base; unmatched junction nucleotides: 4. Per germline, CDR1 SGHRS and CDR2 YFSETQ. CDR3 residues: CASSHRTSGGTDTQYF. The DNA for the CDR3 is TGCGCCAGCAGCCACCGGACTAGCGGGGGCACAGATACGCAGTATTTT.

The chain joins TRBV19 to TRBJ1-3, with a tentative D call TRBD1 (5 bases). The germline gives CDR1 LNHDA, CDR2 SQIVND (reference sequence). The CDR3 extends over 19 amino acids. The V end lost 7 bases, the J end lost 2 bases, and 27 bases lay between the germline ends. In nucleotides, the CDR3 is TGTGCCAGTATTGGAATCGGTCTCGCGAGTGGGGGGGCTGGAAACACCATATATTTT. It specifies CASIGIGLASGGAGNTIYF. Variable domain in full (rest from reference TRBV19 and TRBJ1-3): DGGITQSPKYLFRKEGQNVTLSCEQNLNHDAMYWYRQDPGQGLRLIYYSQIVNDFQKGDIAEGYSVSREKKESFPLTVTSAQKNPTAFYLCASIGIGLASGGAGNTIYFGEGSWLTVV.

J is TRBJ2-7 and V is TRBV12-5; 10 positions agree with TRBD2. The CDR3 sequence is 15 residues long. Germline V gene lookup returns CDR1 LGHNT and CDR2 FRNRAP. The V segment lost 6 bases and the J segment 2 bases; nucleotides outside the gene matches: 7. Written as DNA, the CDR3 is TGTGCTAGTGGAACTAGCGGGGACCTTACCTACGAGCAGTACGTC. This sequence encodes CASGTSGDLTYEQYV.

This chain connects TRBV19 to TRBJ1-5, with 7 bases that match TRBD1. Germline lookup yields CDR1 LNHDA and CDR2 SQIVND (reference sequence). With 5 bases clipped from V and 3 bases from J, the junction kept 7 bases outside the gene matches. The CDR3 runs to 15 residues. This CDR3 reads CASSPGQILNQPQHF. The CDR3 coding sequence is TGTGCCAGTAGTCCGGGACAGATACTCAATCAGCCCCAGCATTTT. Complete variable domain (other parts from reference TRBV19 and TRBJ1-5): DGGITQSPKYLFRKEGQNVTLSCEQNLNHDAMYWYRQDPGQGLRLIYYSQIVNDFQKGDIAEGYSVSREKKESFPLTVTSAQKNPTAFYLCASSPGQILNQPQHFGDGTRLSIL.

The rearrangement links TRBV4-3 to TRBJ1-3; D is perhaps TRBD1 (6 bases). The CDR3 has 14 amino acids. The ends were cut back, 1 base at V and 4 bases at J, with 8 bases in the middle. CDR1 LGHNA and CDR2 YSLEER come from the germline V gene. CDR3 in amino acids: CASSQVTGGNTIYF. CDR3 sequence (DNA): TGCGCCAGCAGCCAAGTAACAGGGGGAAACACCATATATTTT.

The chain has TRBV13 and TRBJ2-5, with TRBD2 matching 11 bases. The V gene's germline CDR1 is PRHDT and CDR2 FYEKMQ (reference sequence). There are 17 residues in the CDR3. Germline trimming cut 2 bases from V and 5 bases from J; bases unmatched to any gene: 10. CDR3 loop: CASSLWGSGRAEETQYF. CDR3 DNA sequence: TGTGCCAGCAGCTTATGGGGTAGCGGGAGGGCGGAGGAGACCCAGTACTTC.

The chain has TRBV27 and TRBJ1-6; the match to TRBD1 covers 12 bases. Per the germline V gene, CDR1 is MNHEY and CDR2 is SMNVEV (reference sequence). The junction had 9 bases not matched to a gene; V was cut back by 5 bases and J by 10 bases. This CDR3 contains 16 residues. CDR3 in amino acids: CASSTTGTGGGSPLHF. DNA of the CDR3: TGTGCCAGCAGTACCACCGGGACAGGGGGCGGGTCACCCCTCCACTTT.

This chain connects TRBV2 to TRBJ1-2; D gene uncertain. Germline-derived CDR1 and CDR2 are SNHLY and FYNNEI. V was cut by 3 bases and J by 0 bases, with 11 bases left in between. The CDR3 consists of 15 residues. In nucleotides, the CDR3 is TGTGCCAGCAGTGACGCGGCTGGTGCTAACTATGGCTACACCTTC. Protein sequence: CASSDAAGANYGYTF.

The chain recombines TRBV6-5 with TRBJ1-1; TRBD1 is a possible D gene (6 bases). The CDR3 totals 14 residues. Germline V gene data show CDR1 as MNHEY and CDR2 as SVGAGI. Trimming took 5 bases from V and 0 from J, leaving 10 bases between them. The CDR3 region is CASSPEGVNTEAFF. The CDR3 coding sequence is TGTGCCAGCAGTCCCGAGGGGGTGAACACTGAAGCTTTCTTT.

This chain's CDR3 is CASSTSRTGRGPEAFF. CDR3 in DNA: TGTGCCAGCTCGACCTCGAGGACAGGGCGGGGGCCTGAAGCTTTCTTT. J is TRBJ1-1 and V is TRBV18, with TRBD1 identical over 8 bases. V was clipped by 6 bases and J by 6 bases; unmatched bases: 15. CDR3 length: 16 residues. Germline V gene lookup returns CDR1 KGHSH and CDR2 LQKENI. The full variable domain, in which reference TRBV18 and TRBJ1-1 provide the parts outside the CDR3, is NAGVMQNPRHLVRRRGQEARLRCSPMKGHSHVYWYRQLPEEGLKFMVYLQKENIIDESGMPKERFSAEFPKEGPSILRIQQVVRGDSAAYFCASSTSRTGRGPEAFFGQGTRLTVV.

This clone has only one observation. This chain links TRBV13 with TRBJ1-2; TRBD1 agrees at 9 bases. The CDR3 contains 14 residues. V was clipped by 4 bases and J by 4 bases; unmatched bases: 4. The V gene's germline CDR1 is PRHDT and CDR2 FYEKMQ (reference sequence). The CDR3 region has the DNA TGTGCCAGCAGCTCTGACAGGGGGGTCTATGGCTACACCTTC. Its protein product is CASSSDRGVYGYTF.

This clone was seen just once. The V call is TRBV4-1, the J call TRBJ2-3; 10 bases are a match to TRBD2. The V gene's germline CDR1 is MGHRA and CDR2 YSYEKL. This CDR3 spans 16 amino acids. Trimming took 1 base from V and 2 from J; bases not matched to a gene: 3. The CDR3 here is CASSQGTSGDTDTQYF. The CDR3 region has the DNA TGCGCCAGCAGCCAAGGCACTAGCGGGGACACAGATACGCAGTATTTT.

The chain recombines TRBV6-5 with TRBJ1-2; no clear D gene. CDR1 and CDR2 (germline): MNHEY, SVGAGI. The CDR3 runs to 12 residues. Trimming shortened V by 2 bases and J by 8 bases, and 9 bases separated the two germline ends. This CDR3 is CASSYPGTGYTF. As DNA, the CDR3 is TGTGCCAGCAGTTACCCGGGAACAGGCTACACCTTC.

The CDR3 loop reads CASSRPGQGNEKLFF. The CDR3 region has the DNA TGTGCCAGCTCACGACCGGGACAGGGCAATGAAAAACTGTTTTTT. The chain links TRBV18 to TRBJ1-4; 9 bases fit TRBD1. CDR1 and CDR2 (germline): KGHSH, LQKENI. CDR3 length: 15 amino acids. Trimming took 4 bases from V and 5 from J; bases not matched to a gene: 5.

The rearrangement uses TRBV5-4 and TRBJ1-2; 10 bases agree with TRBD1. Germline CDR1 and CDR2: SGHNT and YYREEE (reference sequence). CDR3 length: 15 residues. Germline trimming cut 4 bases from V and 3 bases from J; bases unmatched to any gene: 6. CDR3 bases: TGTGCCAGCAGCCCGGGGACAGGGGTGGACTATGGCTACACCTTC. Its translation is CASSPGTGVDYGYTF.

This clone came up a few times. The sample holds other DNA sequences that translate to the same CDR3. V and J are TRBV7-6 and TRBJ2-3; 7 bases line up with TRBD2. CDR1 is SGHVS and CDR2 is FNYEAQ in the germline V gene. J was trimmed by 0 bases and V by 1 base; bases with no gene match: 4. This CDR3 contains 16 residues. Here the CDR3 reads CASSLVAGGSTDTQYF. The CDR3 DNA reads as TGTGCCAGCAGCTTAGTAGCGGGCGGAAGCACAGATACGCAGTATTTT.